These T cell receptor beta chains were read from a single sample in a study of blood T cells in healthy people across ages. TCRdb fed the 5' RACE reads into MiXCR, producing one record per CDR3 protein. The table records some 1.5 million distinct CDR3 sequences, approximately 43% of them present only once. Sequences were obtained from blood. Every receptor here comes from a woman between 18 and 29 years old in good health. CDR3s include the opening cysteine and the closing phenylalanine or tryptophan. Fields, in order: J gene, D gene, V gene, clone size, CDR3 protein, CDR3 DNA. A D gene is named only where the DNA matches it firmly. Only part of the rows carry a size: once, few, many, or a class if the clone is expanded.

J: TRBJ2-4; D: -; V: TRBV28; size: -; CDR3: CASSLPPTGTAKNIQYF; DNA: TGTGCCAGCAGTTTACCCCCAACAGGGACGGCCAAAAACATTCAGTACTTC
J: TRBJ1-1; D: -; V: TRBV4-1; size: -; CDR3: CASSPPQAGAQRTEAFF; DNA: TGCGCCAGCAGCCCTCCTCAAGCCGGGGCGCAGCGTACTGAAGCTTTCTTT
J: TRBJ1-2; D: -; V: TRBV4-3; size: -; CDR3: CASSQVGQHGYTF; DNA: TGCGCCAGCAGCCAAGTAGGGCAGCATGGCTACACCTTC
J: TRBJ2-1; D: TRBD2; V: TRBV27; size: -; CDR3: CASSPTPGLDYNEQFF; DNA: TGTGCCAGCAGTCCAACTCCGGGACTAGACTACAATGAGCAGTTCTTC
J: TRBJ2-6; D: TRBD1; V: TRBV6-5; size: -; CDR3: CASSFGTGESSGANVLTF; DNA: TGTGCCAGCAGTTTCGGGACAGGGGAATCCTCTGGGGCCAACGTCCTGACTTTC
J: TRBJ1-2; D: TRBD1; V: TRBV15; size: -; CDR3: CATSRAGTGVFYGYTF; DNA: TGTGCCACCAGCAGGGCCGGGACAGGGGTTTTTTATGGCTACACCTTC
J: TRBJ2-7; D: -; V: TRBV20-1; size: -; CDR3: CSARGSGTEWDEQYF; DNA: TGCAGTGCTAGGGGGAGCGGGACAGAATGGGACGAGCAGTACTTC
J: TRBJ2-1; D: -; V: TRBV20-1; size: -; CDR3: CSASPRTNEQFF; DNA: TGCAGTGCTAGCCCCAGGACGAATGAGCAGTTCTTC
J: TRBJ2-3; D: -; V: TRBV5-1; size: few; CDR3: CASSPRPRTDTQYF; DNA: TGCGCCAGCAGCCCGAGGCCCCGCACAGATACGCAGTATTTT
J: TRBJ2-1; D: TRBD2; V: TRBV28; size: -; CDR3: CASSTLAGGPRGDNEQFF; DNA: TGTGCCAGCAGTACCCTTGCGGGAGGGCCCCGAGGGGACAATGAGCAGTTCTTC
J: TRBJ2-5; D: -; V: TRBV7-2; size: -; CDR3: CASSLPTGYQETQYF; DNA: TGTGCCAGCAGCTTACCAACAGGGTACCAAGAGACCCAGTACTTC
J: TRBJ1-6; D: -; V: TRBV6-5; size: few; CDR3: CASSSGYNSPPHF; DNA: TGTGCCAGCAGTTCTGGGTATAATTCACCCCCCCACTTT